Listed below are T cell receptor beta chains from one sample, sequenced in a study of shared clonotypes between healthy human individuals. Profiled with immunoSEQ multiplex PCR; TCRdb holds only in-frame clones, not every one. Of 600,000 to 750,000 clones in the sample, about two thirds are singletons; the top ten hold under 2%. Specimen: memory CD4+ T cells sorted from blood. These receptors all stem from a woman in her twenties or thirties in good health. Both conserved end residues are part of each CDR3. The D gene is left open where the match is weak. Expanded clones are given a class, and other clones once, few, many or no size at all.

V gene: TRBV7-9
J gene: TRBJ2-1
D gene: TRBD2
clone size: -
CDR3 length: 15
CDR3 protein: CASSPGLAVYNEQFF
CDR3 DNA: TGTGCCAGCAGCCCGGGACTAGCGGTTTACAATGAGCAGTTCTTC

V gene: TRBV18
J gene: TRBJ2-7
D gene: TRBD2
clone size: -
CDR3 length: 16
CDR3 protein: CASSMGLAGVGHEQYF
CDR3 DNA: TGTGCCAGCTCAATGGGACTAGCGGGAGTGGGCCACGAGCAGTACTTC

V gene: TRBV27
J gene: TRBJ2-7
D gene: TRBD2
clone size: -
CDR3 length: 15
CDR3 protein: CASRRAGGPNYEQYF
CDR3 DNA: TGTGCCTCCCGGCGAGCGGGAGGGCCTAATTACGAGCAGTACTTC

V gene: TRBV30
J gene: TRBJ2-7
D gene: -
clone size: -
CDR3 length: 12
CDR3 protein: CAWATSRYEQYF
CDR3 DNA: TGTGCCTGGGCTACTAGTCGGTACGAGCAGTACTTC

V gene: TRBV5-4
J gene: TRBJ1-2
D gene: -
clone size: -
CDR3 length: 14
CDR3 protein: CASSLSSANYGYTF
CDR3 DNA: TGTGCCAGCAGCTTGTCGTCAGCTAACTATGGCTACACCTTC

V gene: TRBV7-8
J gene: TRBJ2-2
D gene: -
clone size: -
CDR3 length: 17
CDR3 protein: CASSAPRDFLYTGELFF
CDR3 DNA: TGTGCCAGCAGCGCGCCACGGGACTTTCTCTACACCGGGGAGCTGTTTTTT

V gene: TRBV19
J gene: TRBJ1-4
D gene: -
clone size: -
CDR3 length: 13
CDR3 protein: CASRNRTNEKLFF
CDR3 DNA: TGTGCCAGTAGGAATCGGACAAACGAAAAACTGTTTTTT

V gene: TRBV20-1
J gene: TRBJ2-1
D gene: -
clone size: few
CDR3 length: 10
CDR3 protein: CSANHNEQFF
CDR3 DNA: TGCAGTGCTAATCACAATGAGCAGTTCTTC

V gene: TRBV18
J gene: TRBJ2-3
D gene: -
clone size: many
CDR3 length: 15
CDR3 protein: CASSPPTISTDTQYF
CDR3 DNA: TGTGCCAGCTCACCACCGACTATCAGCACAGATACGCAGTATTTT

V gene: TRBV28
J gene: TRBJ2-1
D gene: -
clone size: -
CDR3 length: 19
CDR3 protein: CASSFGGGGGSISYNEQFF
CDR3 DNA: TGTGCCAGCAGTTTTGGGGGGGGCGGAGGGTCTATCTCCTACAATGAGCAGTTCTTC

V gene: TRBV28
J gene: TRBJ1-2
D gene: -
clone size: -
CDR3 length: 14
CDR3 protein: CASSGMIANYGYTF
CDR3 DNA: TGTGCCAGCAGTGGAATGATAGCTAACTATGGCTACACCTTC

V gene: TRBV5-1
J gene: TRBJ1-2
D gene: -
clone size: -
CDR3 length: 12
CDR3 protein: CASIRENYGYTF
CDR3 DNA: TGCGCCAGCATCAGGGAAAACTATGGCTACACCTTC

V gene: TRBV6-1
J gene: TRBJ2-5
D gene: -
clone size: -
CDR3 length: 15
CDR3 protein: CASSGPGAFWETQYF
CDR3 DNA: TGTGCCAGCAGTGGGCCGGGGGCGTTCTGGGAGACCCAGTACTTC

V gene: TRBV7-9
J gene: TRBJ2-7
D gene: -
clone size: -
CDR3 length: 14
CDR3 protein: CASSLGADLYEQYF
CDR3 DNA: TGTGCCAGCAGCTTGGGAGCGGACCTCTACGAGCAGTACTTC

V gene: TRBV18
J gene: TRBJ1-1
D gene: -
clone size: -
CDR3 length: 14
CDR3 protein: CASSLTGQNTEAFF
CDR3 DNA: TGTGCCAGCTCACTTACCGGACAGAACACTGAAGCTTTCTTT

V gene: TRBV11-2
J gene: TRBJ2-3
D gene: TRBD1
clone size: -
CDR3 length: 15
CDR3 protein: CASSLGTGFTDTQYF
CDR3 DNA: TGTGCCAGCAGCTTAGGGACAGGGTTCACAGATACGCAGTATTTT

V gene: TRBV28
J gene: TRBJ2-3
D gene: TRBD2
clone size: -
CDR3 length: 15
CDR3 protein: CASSSASGSTDTQYF
CDR3 DNA: TGTGCCAGCAGTTCCGCTAGCGGAAGCACAGATACGCAGTATTTT

V gene: TRBV19
J gene: TRBJ2-6
D gene: TRBD1
clone size: few
CDR3 length: 16
CDR3 protein: CASSITGGSGANVLTF
CDR3 DNA: TGTGCCAGTAGTATAACAGGGGGCTCTGGGGCCAACGTCCTGACTTTC

V gene: TRBV11-2
J gene: TRBJ1-2
D gene: -
clone size: -
CDR3 length: 16
CDR3 protein: CASSLSRRGGTYGYTF
CDR3 DNA: TGTGCCAGCAGCTTAAGCCGACGGGGGGGGACTTATGGCTACACCTTC

V gene: TRBV7-2
J gene: TRBJ2-7
D gene: TRBD2
clone size: -
CDR3 length: 13
CDR3 protein: CASSPTRGGEQYF
CDR3 DNA: TGTGCCAGCAGCCCGACCCGCGGGGGCGAGCAGTACTTC

V gene: TRBV4-2
J gene: TRBJ2-7
D gene: TRBD2
clone size: many
CDR3 length: 18
CDR3 protein: CASSHHPEGSGGAHEQYF
CDR3 DNA: TGTGCCAGCAGCCACCACCCCGAGGGTAGCGGGGGGGCCCACGAGCAGTACTTC

V gene: TRBV18
J gene: TRBJ2-7
D gene: -
clone size: -
CDR3 length: 14
CDR3 protein: CASSPQGWGAEQYF
CDR3 DNA: TGTGCCAGCTCACCACAGGGGTGGGGTGCCGAGCAGTACTTC

V gene: TRBV2
J gene: TRBJ2-2
D gene: TRBD2
clone size: -
CDR3 length: 18
CDR3 protein: CASSEAGRTSGSVRELFF
CDR3 DNA: TGTGCCAGCAGTGAAGCGGGTAGGACTAGCGGGAGTGTCAGGGAGCTGTTTTTT

V gene: TRBV2
J gene: TRBJ2-5
D gene: -
clone size: once
CDR3 length: 14
CDR3 protein: CASTPGLAPETQYF
CDR3 DNA: TGTGCCAGCACCCCGGGCCTGGCCCCTGAGACCCAGTACTTC

V gene: TRBV11-2
J gene: TRBJ1-2
D gene: -
clone size: -
CDR3 length: 12
CDR3 protein: CASSFERNGYTF
CDR3 DNA: TGTGCCAGCAGCTTCGAAAGAAATGGCTACACCTTC

V gene: TRBV29-1
J gene: TRBJ1-1
D gene: -
clone size: -
CDR3 length: 14
CDR3 protein: CSVGGSRSNTEAFF
CDR3 DNA: TGCAGCGTTGGAGGGTCGAGAAGTAACACTGAAGCTTTCTTT

V gene: TRBV5-1
J gene: TRBJ1-2
D gene: -
clone size: -
CDR3 length: 14
CDR3 protein: CASSASTVNYGYTF
CDR3 DNA: TGCGCCAGCAGCGCATCGACCGTTAACTATGGCTACACCTTC

V gene: TRBV20-1
J gene: TRBJ1-1
D gene: TRBD1
clone size: few
CDR3 length: 11
CDR3 protein: CSARDQQGAFF
CDR3 DNA: TGCAGTGCTAGAGATCAACAGGGGGCTTTCTTT

V gene: TRBV7-3
J gene: TRBJ2-2
D gene: TRBD1
clone size: -
CDR3 length: 14
CDR3 protein: CASSRDRGTGELFF
CDR3 DNA: TGTGCCAGCAGCCGGGACAGGGGTACCGGGGAGCTGTTTTTT

V gene: TRBV15
J gene: TRBJ2-1
D gene: TRBD2
clone size: -
CDR3 length: 15
CDR3 protein: CATSLSGRGYNEQFF
CDR3 DNA: TGTGCCACCAGCCTTAGCGGGAGGGGATACAATGAGCAGTTCTTC

V gene: TRBV5-1
J gene: TRBJ1-2
D gene: -
clone size: -
CDR3 length: 13
CDR3 protein: CASSLGDIYGYTF
CDR3 DNA: TGCGCCAGCAGCTTGGGGGACATTTATGGCTACACCTTC

V gene: TRBV10-3
J gene: TRBJ2-1
D gene: -
clone size: -
CDR3 length: 16
CDR3 protein: CAISENVRSSYNEQFF
CDR3 DNA: TGTGCCATCAGTGAGAACGTGAGGAGCTCCTACAATGAGCAGTTCTTC

V gene: TRBV20-1
J gene: TRBJ1-1
D gene: -
clone size: few
CDR3 length: 11
CDR3 protein: CSARDLAEAFF
CDR3 DNA: TGCAGTGCTAGAGATCTCGCTGAAGCTTTCTTT

V gene: TRBV27
J gene: TRBJ2-2
D gene: -
clone size: -
CDR3 length: 16
CDR3 protein: CASSLNRASVTGELFF
CDR3 DNA: TGTGCCAGCAGTTTGAACAGGGCTTCGGTCACCGGGGAGCTGTTTTTT

V gene: TRBV5-1
J gene: TRBJ2-7
D gene: TRBD2
clone size: few
CDR3 length: 14
CDR3 protein: CASSFGTSGNEQYF
CDR3 DNA: TGCGCCAGCAGCTTTGGGACTAGCGGGAACGAGCAGTACTTC

V gene: TRBV29-1
J gene: TRBJ2-5
D gene: -
clone size: -
CDR3 length: 13
CDR3 protein: CSVERGGQETQYF
CDR3 DNA: TGCAGCGTTGAAAGGGGTGGTCAAGAGACCCAGTACTTC

V gene: TRBV6-6
J gene: TRBJ2-3
D gene: TRBD2
clone size: -
CDR3 length: 15
CDR3 protein: CASSGGLAVTDTQYF
CDR3 DNA: TGTGCCAGCAGTGGGGGACTAGCGGTCACAGATACGCAGTATTTT

V gene: TRBV6-5
J gene: TRBJ2-1
D gene: -
clone size: -
CDR3 length: 13
CDR3 protein: CASSYSPYNEQFF
CDR3 DNA: TGTGCCAGCAGTTACTCACCGTACAATGAGCAGTTCTTC

V gene: TRBV4-1
J gene: TRBJ2-2
D gene: -
clone size: -
CDR3 length: 15
CDR3 protein: CASSQQGQNTGELFF
CDR3 DNA: TGCGCCAGCAGCCAGCAAGGACAGAACACCGGGGAGCTGTTTTTT

V gene: TRBV5-4
J gene: TRBJ2-5
D gene: -
clone size: -
CDR3 length: 15
CDR3 protein: CASSLAGNPQETQYF
CDR3 DNA: TGTGCCAGCAGCTTGGCCGGCAACCCTCAAGAGACCCAGTACTTC

V gene: TRBV27
J gene: TRBJ1-2
D gene: TRBD1
clone size: -
CDR3 length: 16
CDR3 protein: CASRRNRGQSDYGYTF
CDR3 DNA: TGTGCCAGCAGGCGAAACAGGGGGCAGAGTGACTATGGCTACACCTTC

V gene: TRBV28
J gene: TRBJ2-3
D gene: -
clone size: -
CDR3 length: 15
CDR3 protein: CASSLWGSATDTQYF
CDR3 DNA: TGTGCCAGCAGTTTATGGGGGTCGGCCACAGATACGCAGTATTTT

V gene: TRBV29-1
J gene: TRBJ2-7
D gene: -
clone size: once
CDR3 length: 12
CDR3 protein: CSTRVGEGEQYF
CDR3 DNA: TGCAGCACCAGAGTTGGGGAAGGGGAGCAGTACTTC

V gene: TRBV7-3
J gene: TRBJ2-1
D gene: -
clone size: once
CDR3 length: 12
CDR3 protein: CASRSARGPSFF
CDR3 DNA: TGTGCCAGCAGGTCCGCCCGAGGGCCCTCCTTCTTC

V gene: TRBV18
J gene: TRBJ2-1
D gene: TRBD2
clone size: -
CDR3 length: 16
CDR3 protein: CASSPLPELADGEQFF
CDR3 DNA: TGTGCCAGCTCACCACTTCCGGAGCTAGCGGACGGAGAGCAGTTCTTC

V gene: TRBV30
J gene: TRBJ1-3
D gene: -
clone size: few
CDR3 length: 12
CDR3 protein: CAWRGGGNTIYF
CDR3 DNA: TGTGCCTGGAGGGGCGGTGGAAACACCATATATTTT

V gene: TRBV28
J gene: TRBJ1-2
D gene: -
clone size: few
CDR3 length: 13
CDR3 protein: CASSLSQVYGYTF
CDR3 DNA: TGTGCCAGCAGTTTAAGTCAGGTGTATGGCTACACCTTC

V gene: TRBV11-2
J gene: TRBJ1-5
D gene: -
clone size: -
CDR3 length: 15
CDR3 protein: CASSLVSHNNQPQHF
CDR3 DNA: TGTGCCAGCAGCTTAGTAAGCCATAACAATCAGCCCCAGCATTTT

V gene: TRBV7-3
J gene: TRBJ2-5
D gene: -
clone size: -
CDR3 length: 14
CDR3 protein: CASSRDGLQETQYF
CDR3 DNA: TGTGCCAGCAGCCGGGACGGATTACAAGAGACCCAGTACTTC

V gene: TRBV5-6
J gene: TRBJ2-7
D gene: -
clone size: many
CDR3 length: 16
CDR3 protein: CASSNLGSGVSYEQYF
CDR3 DNA: TGTGCCAGCAGTAACCTAGGATCCGGGGTCTCCTACGAGCAGTACTTC

V gene: TRBV6-1
J gene: TRBJ1-2
D gene: -
clone size: -
CDR3 length: 14
CDR3 protein: CASSEGARNYGYTF
CDR3 DNA: TGTGCCAGCAGTGAAGGTGCCAGAAACTATGGCTACACCTTC

V gene: TRBV20-1
J gene: TRBJ2-1
D gene: -
clone size: -
CDR3 length: 11
CDR3 protein: CSRSSYNEQFF
CDR3 DNA: TGCAGTCGGAGCTCCTACAATGAGCAGTTCTTC

V gene: TRBV6-6
J gene: TRBJ2-5
D gene: -
clone size: -
CDR3 length: 14
CDR3 protein: CASSYSSYRETQYF
CDR3 DNA: TGTGCCAGCAGTTACTCGTCCTATAGAGAGACCCAGTACTTC

V gene: TRBV7-2
J gene: TRBJ2-3
D gene: -
clone size: -
CDR3 length: 14
CDR3 protein: CASSFRTGTDTQYF
CDR3 DNA: TGTGCCAGCAGCTTCCGGACAGGCACAGATACGCAGTATTTT